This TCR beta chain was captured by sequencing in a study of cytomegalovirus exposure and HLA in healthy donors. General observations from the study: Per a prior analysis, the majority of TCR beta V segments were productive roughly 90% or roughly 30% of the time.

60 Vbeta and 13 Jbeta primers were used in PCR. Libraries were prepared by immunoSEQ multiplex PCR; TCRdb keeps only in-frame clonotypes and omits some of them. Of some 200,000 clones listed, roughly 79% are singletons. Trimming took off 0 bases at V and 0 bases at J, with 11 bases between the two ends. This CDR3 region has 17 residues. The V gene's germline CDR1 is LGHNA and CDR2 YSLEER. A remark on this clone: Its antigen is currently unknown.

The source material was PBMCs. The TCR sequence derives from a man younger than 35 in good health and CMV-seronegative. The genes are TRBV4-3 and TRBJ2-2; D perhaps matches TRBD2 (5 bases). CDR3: CASSQDSAGANTGELFF. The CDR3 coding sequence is TGCGCCAGCAGCCAAGATTCGGCGGGCGCGAACACCGGGGAGCTGTTTTTT.